Detailed here is one T cell receptor (beta chain). The sample comes from a study of blood T cell repertoires in COVID-19. Turning to the study itself: Specimens from acute and convalescent COVID-19 originated in the United States, Italy and Spain.

The protocol was immunoSEQ multiplex PCR, while the TCRdb copy is restricted to in-frame clones and leaves out a portion. Here the sample spans under 150,000 clones, around 90% being singletons. CDR1 is SGHTA and CDR2 is FQGNSA in the germline V gene. CDR3 length equals 14 residues. V gave up 5 bases and J gave up 6 bases; unmatched junction bases: 10. The sequence was obtained from a woman aged 45-59 years with acute or convalescent COVID-19. The sequenced sample consisted of peripheral blood. The chain combines TRBV7-2 with TRBJ2-7, with 7 bases aligning to TRBD1. CDR3 nucleotides: TGTGCCAGCAGCCCTTGGACAGGAATGGGCGAGCAGTACTTC. Translating gives CASSPWTGMGEQYF.